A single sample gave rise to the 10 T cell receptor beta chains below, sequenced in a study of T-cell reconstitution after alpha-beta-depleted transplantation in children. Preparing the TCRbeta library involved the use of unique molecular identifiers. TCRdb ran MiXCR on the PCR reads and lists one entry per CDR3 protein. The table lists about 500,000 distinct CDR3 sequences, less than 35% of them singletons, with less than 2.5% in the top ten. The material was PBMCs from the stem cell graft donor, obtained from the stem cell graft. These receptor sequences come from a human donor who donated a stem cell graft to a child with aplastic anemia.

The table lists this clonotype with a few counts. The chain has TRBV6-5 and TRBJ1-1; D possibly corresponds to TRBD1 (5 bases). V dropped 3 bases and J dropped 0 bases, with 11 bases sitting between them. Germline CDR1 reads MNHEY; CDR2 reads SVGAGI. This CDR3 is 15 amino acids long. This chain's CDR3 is CASSYPGSLNTEAFF. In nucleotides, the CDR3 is TGTGCCAGCAGTTATCCAGGGTCGTTGAACACTGAAGCTTTCTTT.

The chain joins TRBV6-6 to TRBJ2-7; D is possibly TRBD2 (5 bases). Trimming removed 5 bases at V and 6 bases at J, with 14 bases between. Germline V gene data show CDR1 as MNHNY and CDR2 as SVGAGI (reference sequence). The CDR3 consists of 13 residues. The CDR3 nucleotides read TGTGCCAGCAGTAACGGACCGGCGGGCGAGCAGTACGTC. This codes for CASSNGPAGEQYV.

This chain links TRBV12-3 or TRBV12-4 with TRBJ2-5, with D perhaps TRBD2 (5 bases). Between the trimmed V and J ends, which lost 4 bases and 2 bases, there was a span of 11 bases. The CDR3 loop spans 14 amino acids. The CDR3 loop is CASSSGLGQETQYF. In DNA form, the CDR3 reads TGTGCCAGCAGTTCCGGACTGGGACAAGAGACCCAGTACTTC.

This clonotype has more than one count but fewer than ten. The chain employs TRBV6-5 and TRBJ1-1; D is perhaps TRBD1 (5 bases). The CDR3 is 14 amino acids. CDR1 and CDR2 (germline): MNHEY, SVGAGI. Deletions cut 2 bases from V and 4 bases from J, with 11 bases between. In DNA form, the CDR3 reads TGTGCCAGCAGTTACAGGGACCCGGGCACTGAAGCTTTCTTT. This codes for CASSYRDPGTEAFF.

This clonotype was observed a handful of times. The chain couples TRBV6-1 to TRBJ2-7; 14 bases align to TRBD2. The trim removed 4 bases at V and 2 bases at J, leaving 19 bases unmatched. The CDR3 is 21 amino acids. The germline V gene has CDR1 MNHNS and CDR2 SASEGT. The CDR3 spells CASSGKRLAGGPNAKTYEQYV. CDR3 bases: TGTGCCAGCAGTGGGAAAAGACTAGCGGGAGGGCCTAACGCGAAAACCTACGAGCAGTACGTC.

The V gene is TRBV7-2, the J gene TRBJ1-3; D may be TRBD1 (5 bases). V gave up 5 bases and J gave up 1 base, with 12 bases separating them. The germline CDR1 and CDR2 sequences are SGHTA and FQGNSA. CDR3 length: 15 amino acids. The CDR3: CASSRTGTSGNTIYF. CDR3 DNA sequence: TGTGCCAGCAGCCGGACGGGGACTTCTGGAAACACCATATATTTT.

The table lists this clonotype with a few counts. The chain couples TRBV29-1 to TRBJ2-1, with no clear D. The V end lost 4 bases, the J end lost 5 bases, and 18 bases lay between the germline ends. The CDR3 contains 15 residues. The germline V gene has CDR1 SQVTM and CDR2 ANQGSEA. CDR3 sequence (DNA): TGCAGCGTTGTTCTTCGGCCTGGGAACAACAATGAGCAGTTCTTC. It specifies CSVVLRPGNNNEQFF.

The DNA of the CDR3 is TGTGCCAGCAGCTCAAACGCACCGGGCCTAGGGGGCGAGCAGTACGTC. This sequence encodes CASSSNAPGLGGEQYV. The chain employs TRBV7-2 and TRBJ2-7; a weak D match, TRBD1 (6 bases). Trimming removed 4 bases at V and 6 bases at J, with 22 bases between. CDR1 and CDR2 from the germline V gene are SGHTA and FQGNSA. This CDR3 contains 16 residues.

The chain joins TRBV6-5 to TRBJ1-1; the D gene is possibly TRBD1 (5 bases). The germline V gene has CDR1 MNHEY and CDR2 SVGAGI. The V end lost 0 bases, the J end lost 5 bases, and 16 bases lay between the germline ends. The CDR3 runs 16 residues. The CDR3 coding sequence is TGTGCCAGCAGTTACTCCTCAAGCAGGGTGGGAACTGAAGCTTTCTTT. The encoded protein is CASSYSSSRVGTEAFF.

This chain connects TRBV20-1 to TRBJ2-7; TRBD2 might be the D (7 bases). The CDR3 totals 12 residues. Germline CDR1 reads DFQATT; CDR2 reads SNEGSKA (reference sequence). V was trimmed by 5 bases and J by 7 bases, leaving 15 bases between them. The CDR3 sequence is CSAARGRGEQYV. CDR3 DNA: TGCAGTGCTGCCCGAGGGAGGGGGGAGCAGTACGTC.